These T cell receptor beta chains were read from a single sample in a study of cytomegalovirus exposure and HLA in healthy donors. The table came from immunoSEQ multiplex PCR; TCRdb's copy has only in-frame clones and leaves some out. Altogether 100,000 to 150,000 clones are present, more than 60% being singletons, with the ten largest covering around 1.8%. Sequencing was carried out using PBMCs. These receptors originate from a woman between 40 and 55 years old in good health and CMV-seronegative. CDR3s include the opening cysteine and the closing phenylalanine or tryptophan. D genes are given only for firm matches. For some rows the clone size is stated as once, few or many, or as a class when expanded; others skip it.

d_call,cdr3_length,v_call,j_call,clone_size,cdr3_nt,cdr3_aa
NA,12,TRBV5-1,TRBJ1-3,NA,TGCGCCAGCAGCCCCCTGGGCGACACCATATATTTT,CASSPLGDTIYF
NA,16,TRBV28,TRBJ1-6,once,TGTGCCAGCAGTTCTGACAGGACCCCTACGAAATCCACCCTCCACTTT,CASSSDRTPTKSTLHF
NA,14,TRBV14,TRBJ2-1,NA,TGTGCCAGCAGCCTGGCGGGATCCTACAATGAGCAGTTCTTC,CASSLAGSYNEQFF
NA,14,TRBV27,TRBJ1-5,NA,TGTGCCAGCAGTTTCGTAAAAGGGGGTCAGCCCCAGCATTTT,CASSFVKGGQPQHF
NA,12,TRBV2,TRBJ2-5,few,TGTGCCAACGCGGGACAGCAAGAGACCCAGTACTTC,CANAGQQETQYF
TRBD2,15,TRBV19,TRBJ2-1,NA,TGTGCCAGTAGTATAGCGGGGGGCTCCTACAATGAGCAGTTCTTC,CASSIAGGSYNEQFF
TRBD1,15,TRBV18,TRBJ1-4,NA,TGTGCCAGCTCACCACCGACAGGGGATAATGAAAAACTGTTTTTT,CASSPPTGDNEKLFF
TRBD2,18,TRBV9,TRBJ2-3,NA,TGTGCCAGCAGCGTAGACCGCGGTAGCGGGAGGAATACAGATACGCAGTATTTT,CASSVDRGSGRNTDTQYF
TRBD2,16,TRBV11-2,TRBJ2-1,few,TGTGCCAGCAGCCCCATGGGTCGCGGGAGTGCCAATGAGCAGTTCTTC,CASSPMGRGSANEQFF
TRBD1,14,TRBV6-6,TRBJ2-7,few,TGTGCCACCTTCAGGGGGACAGGGGCCTACGAGCAGTACTTC,CATFRGTGAYEQYF
TRBD1,15,TRBV9,TRBJ2-7,NA,TGTGCCAGCAGCGTAGGGGGGGACAGGGTCTACGAGCAGTACTTC,CASSVGGDRVYEQYF
TRBD1,15,TRBV9,TRBJ2-5,once,TGTGCCAGCAACAAGGGGACAGGAGCGGGAGAGACCCAGTACTTC,CASNKGTGAGETQYF
TRBD1,15,TRBV13,TRBJ1-2,NA,TGTGCCAGCAGCTCCAGGGGGCGCTGGGCCAATGGCTACACCTTC,CASSSRGRWANGYTF
TRBD1,16,TRBV9,TRBJ1-4,NA,TGTGCCAGCAGCGCCGAGACAGGGGACTTTGATGAAAAACTGTTTTTT,CASSAETGDFDEKLFF
NA,15,TRBV11-2,TRBJ2-7,NA,TGTGCCAGCAGCATCGAGGGTAGCGGCACCTACGAGCAGTACTTC,CASSIEGSGTYEQYF
NA,14,TRBV7-3,TRBJ1-6,once,TGTGCCAGCAGTCAACAGGGCCCCGATTCACCCCTCCACTTT,CASSQQGPDSPLHF
NA,14,TRBV6-1,TRBJ2-7,NA,TGTGCCAGCATTGTGGGGGGAATCGGCTACGAGCAGTACTTC,CASIVGGIGYEQYF
NA,11,TRBV6-5,TRBJ2-5,NA,TGTGCCAGCAGCAACGGGGAGACCCAGTACTTC,CASSNGETQYF
NA,11,TRBV11-2,TRBJ2-7,few,TGTGCCAGCAGCTTAGGAGGGATGGAGTACTTC,CASSLGGMEYF
NA,12,TRBV2,TRBJ1-2,NA,TGTGCCATCTCGCAGGTTAACTATGGCTACACCTTC,CAISQVNYGYTF
NA,13,TRBV6-8,TRBJ2-2,NA,TGTGCCAGCATTAATTCGGGGGCCGGGGAGCTGTTTTTT,CASINSGAGELFF
NA,15,TRBV7-3,TRBJ1-1,few,TGTGCCAGCAGCACATACAGGGTGGGTTTAACTGAAGCTTTCTTT,CASSTYRVGLTEAFF
NA,11,TRBV29-1,TRBJ2-5,NA,TGCAGCGTTGCCAGGGAAGAGACCCAGTACTTC,CSVAREETQYF
NA,13,TRBV28,TRBJ2-1,NA,TGTGCCAGCAGGCCCTTACAAGGGGATGAGCAGTTCTTC,CASRPLQGDEQFF
TRBD1,12,TRBV19,TRBJ1-2,NA,TGTGCCAGTACTGGGACAGTCTATGGCTACACCTTC,CASTGTVYGYTF
NA,16,TRBV28,TRBJ2-2,NA,TGTGCCAGCATTCTCCGGGGTCAGACGTACACCGGGGAGCTGTTTTTT,CASILRGQTYTGELFF
TRBD1,15,TRBV2,TRBJ1-4,NA,TGTGCCAGCAGCATTACAGGGGCAACTAATGAAAAACTGTTTTTT,CASSITGATNEKLFF
TRBD2,15,TRBV7-6,TRBJ2-7,NA,TGTGCCAGCAGCTTAAGGGCTAGCGGGGGCTACGAGCAGTACTTC,CASSLRASGGYEQYF
NA,15,TRBV27,TRBJ2-7,once,TGTGCCAGCAGTTTAGCCCTTGGCAGGACCTACGAGCAGTACTTC,CASSLALGRTYEQYF
NA,14,TRBV29-1,TRBJ2-2,NA,TGCAGCGTCCACCAGGGGCCGAACACCGGGGAGCTGTTTTTT,CSVHQGPNTGELFF
NA,15,TRBV18,TRBJ2-2,NA,TGTGCCAGCTCACCGCGGGCGGAGAACACCGGGGAGCTGTTTTTT,CASSPRAENTGELFF
NA,14,TRBV18,TRBJ2-7,NA,TGTGCCAGCTCGCTTGGACAGAGCTCCTACGAGCAGTACTTC,CASSLGQSSYEQYF
TRBD2,15,TRBV5-1,TRBJ2-3,few,TGCGCCAGCAGGGTTGGTGCGGGAGAGGCAGATACGCAGTATTTT,CASRVGAGEADTQYF
NA,15,TRBV11-2,TRBJ2-1,NA,TGTGCCAGCAGCCGAACAGGGAAGGTCTCCAATGAGCAGTTCTTC,CASSRTGKVSNEQFF
TRBD1,14,TRBV29-1,TRBJ1-2,NA,TGCAGCGTTATAGGACAGGGGATGGGGTATGGCTACACCTTC,CSVIGQGMGYGYTF
NA,14,TRBV15,TRBJ2-2,NA,TGTGCCACCCACCAGGGGGGCTCGGACGGGGAGCTGTTTTTT,CATHQGGSDGELFF
TRBD1,15,TRBV14,TRBJ2-5,NA,TGTGCCAGCAGCCAAGTGGCACAGGGGAAGGAGACCCAGTACTTC,CASSQVAQGKETQYF
TRBD1,15,TRBV7-9,TRBJ2-2,few,TGTGCCAGCAGCTTAGAGGACAGGGTCCGCGGGGAGCTGTTTTTT,CASSLEDRVRGELFF
TRBD2,14,TRBV7-2,TRBJ2-4,NA,TGTGCCAGCGGACCCTCTAGCGGCCTAAACATTCAGTACTTC,CASGPSSGLNIQYF
NA,17,TRBV27,TRBJ2-2,NA,TGTGCCAGCAGCTCTCTGACAGGTCTCGGGAACACCGGGGAGCTGTTTTTT,CASSSLTGLGNTGELFF
TRBD1,14,TRBV7-9,TRBJ1-1,NA,TGTGCCAGCAGCCCGGTCACAGGGGACACTGAAGCTTTCTTT,CASSPVTGDTEAFF
NA,16,TRBV27,TRBJ2-6,NA,TGTGCCAGCAGTCCCGCTCCGGGGAGCTGGGCCAACGGCCTGACTTTC,CASSPAPGSWANGLTF
NA,18,TRBV10-3,TRBJ2-3,NA,TGTGCCATCAGTGAGGGGCAGGGGCTGCGCCTAAGCACAGATACGCAGTATTTT,CAISEGQGLRLSTDTQYF
TRBD1,15,TRBV7-3,TRBJ2-7,NA,TGTGCCAGCAGCTTAACCGGGTCAGGGGGCGACGAGCAGTACTTC,CASSLTGSGGDEQYF
NA,12,TRBV29-1,TRBJ2-5,NA,TGCAGCGTTGCCAGGGGCCAAGAGACCCAGTACTTC,CSVARGQETQYF
TRBD1,13,TRBV6-1,TRBJ1-1,NA,TGTGCCAGCAGTGAAGCCAACAGGGGGCGAGCTTTCTTT,CASSEANRGRAFF